The 15 T cell receptor beta chains reported below all come from one sample, sequenced in a study of metastatic and nonmetastatic thyroid tumors. All patients were untreated before thyroid surgery. With MiXCR, TCRdb called clones anew from the PCR reads. Counted here are 7,000 to 9,500 clones, about a quarter occurring once; the ten biggest clones make up roughly 16%. Sequencing input: tumor tissue. These receptor sequences come from a female donor with papillary thyroid cancer or a benign thyroid nodule (not recorded which). Some clones in this sample may be carry-over from other donors' samples.

This clone was seen only a few times. The chain has TRBV15 and TRBJ2-7, with TRBD2 as a possible D gene (6 bases). The germline CDR1 and CDR2 sequences are LNHNV and YYDKDF (reference sequence). This CDR3 is 13 amino acids long. The chain's CDR3 is CAAMGGESYEQYF. CDR3 sequence (DNA): TGTGCTGCTATGGGGGGAGAATCCTACGAGCAGTACTTC.

This clone counts as medium-sized. This chain links TRBV6-1 with TRBJ2-2; no clear D. V lost 7 bases and J lost 1, with 10 bases in between. CDR1 MNHNS and CDR2 SASEGT come from the germline V gene. This CDR3 comprises 14 residues. CDR3 nucleotides: TGTGCCAGCACCACGGAAAGGAACACCGGGGAGCTGTTTTTT. Its protein product is CASTTERNTGELFF.

The sample holds many counts of this clone. CDR3 nucleotides: TGTGCCAGCACCCGGTCGGACAGGGGTTATGCCGCGAACACCGGGGAGCTGTTTTTT. This translates into CASTRSDRGYAANTGELFF. J is TRBJ2-2 and V is TRBV7-9; 9 bases are shared with TRBD1. J lost 0 bases, V lost 7 bases, and 15 bases had no gene match. CDR3 length: 19 residues. Germline V lookup: CDR1 SEHNR, CDR2 FQNEAQ (reference sequence). Variable domain in full (rest from reference TRBV7-9 and TRBJ2-2): DTGVSQNPRHKITKRGQNVTFRCDPISEHNRLYWYRQTLGQGPEFLTYFQNEAQLEKSRLLSDRFSAERPKGSFSTLEIQRTEQGDSAMYLCASTRSDRGYAANTGELFFGEGSRLTVL.

This clone is medium-sized within its sample. The chain uses TRBV7-2 and TRBJ2-7; 9 nucleotides match TRBD2. Germline V gene lookup returns CDR1 SGHTA and CDR2 FQGNSA. The CDR3 consists of 15 residues. V was clipped by 5 bases and J by 2 bases; unmatched bases: 7. The CDR3 is CASSVTSGTTYEQYF. The CDR3 DNA reads as TGTGCCAGCAGCGTGACTAGCGGAACAACCTACGAGCAGTACTTC.

At least ten counts were recorded for this clone. Other DNA variants within this sample encode the same CDR3. Here the CDR3 reads CASSLLAGDPTGELFF. The CDR3 DNA sequence: TGTGCCAGCAGCCTACTAGCGGGGGACCCCACCGGGGAGCTGTTTTTT. J is TRBJ2-2 and V is TRBV11-1; 11 bases map to TRBD2. There are 16 residues in the CDR3. Germline V gene lookup returns CDR1 SGHAT and CDR2 FQDESV (reference sequence). Losses at the gene ends were 5 bases for V and 4 bases for J; bases not matched to a gene: 6.

This clone was detected many times. The genes are TRBV4-1 and TRBJ2-7; 9 bases are shared with TRBD1. The ends lost 1 base at V and 5 bases at J; junction bases unmatched: 6. The CDR3 length is 15 residues. The germline V gene encodes CDR1 MGHRA and CDR2 YSYEKL. The CDR3 here is CASSQAGTGFDEQYF. The DNA of the CDR3 is TGCGCCAGCAGCCAAGCCGGGACAGGGTTTGACGAGCAGTACTTC.

This clone was found many times. V and J are TRBV3-1 and TRBJ1-5, with D perhaps matching TRBD1 (6 bases). This CDR3 spans 14 amino acids. CDR1 and CDR2 from the germline V gene are LGHDT and YNNKEL (reference sequence). With 1 base removed from V and 2 bases from J, the gap between germline ends came to 6 bases. CDR3 in amino acids: CASSQAGGNQPQHF. In DNA, the CDR3 is TGTGCCAGCAGCCAAGCAGGGGGCAATCAGCCCCAGCATTTT.

This chain connects TRBV20-1 to TRBJ2-1; D unresolved. Germline V gene sequence: CDR1 DFQATT, CDR2 SNEGSKA (reference sequence). Trimming pared 0 bases from V and 9 bases from J, leaving 15 bases between. The CDR3 extends over 14 amino acids. The DNA for the CDR3 is TGCAGTGCTAGAGATTCGGATCCACCCCCTGAGCAGTTCTTC. Amino acid sequence: CSARDSDPPPEQFF.

The rearrangement links TRBV20-1 to TRBJ2-3; 8 bases match TRBD2. In germline, CDR1 is DFQATT, CDR2 SNEGSKA (reference sequence). This CDR3 is 17 amino acids long. The CDR3 loop reads CIAQSGVLAGWGDTQYF. The CDR3 nucleotides read TGCATTGCCCAGTCAGGGGTCCTAGCGGGCTGGGGGGATACGCAGTATTTT.

Relative to its sample, this clone is medium-sized. V usage is TRBV28 and J usage is TRBJ2-1; no definite D call. Trimming pared 5 bases from V and 7 bases from J, leaving 18 bases between. Per the germline V gene, CDR1 is MDHEN and CDR2 is SYDVKM. This CDR3 has 15 residues. DNA for the CDR3: TGTGCCAGCAGTACAACGGGCCGCCTTGTTAATGAGCAGTTCTTC. Translation: CASSTTGRLVNEQFF.

V usage is TRBV20-1 and J usage is TRBJ2-7, with no clear D. Trimming pared 4 bases from V and 5 bases from J, leaving 9 bases between. Germline V gene lookup returns CDR1 DFQATT and CDR2 SNEGSKA (reference sequence). The CDR3 has 11 residues. Here the CDR3 reads CSAISAHEQYF. The CDR3 DNA reads as TGCAGTGCTATATCTGCCCACGAGCAGTACTTC.

The J gene is TRBJ2-7, the V gene TRBV5-1; 11 bases are a match to TRBD1. V dropped 1 base and J dropped 1; count of bases not matched to a gene: 7. The V gene's germline CDR1 is SGHRS and CDR2 YFSETQ. This CDR3 has 17 residues. CDR3 region: CASSLLSDRGRSYEQYF. The CDR3 nucleotides are TGCGCCAGCAGCTTGCTTTCGGACAGGGGGCGATCCTACGAGCAGTACTTC.

This clone was recorded at least ten times. The V call is TRBV9, the J call TRBJ2-1, with D hard to call. This CDR3 region has 13 residues. The germline V gene has CDR1 SGDLS and CDR2 YYNGEE. The V gene lost 0 bases and the J gene lost 3 bases, with 4 bases spanning the gap. CDR3 nucleotide sequence: TGTGCCAGCAGCGTAGACAGCTACAATGAGCAGTTCTTC. Translating it yields CASSVDSYNEQFF.

The CDR3 DNA is TGTGCCAGCAGCTTAGATTACGAGACCCAGTACTTC. This sequence encodes CASSLDYETQYF. The chain has TRBV11-2 and TRBJ2-5; the D is unclear. The V end was cut by 0 bases, the J end by 5 bases, with 4 bases between. Germline V gene lookup returns CDR1 SGHAT and CDR2 FQNNGV. The CDR3 loop spans 12 amino acids. Filled out from reference TRBV11-2 and TRBJ2-5, the complete variable domain reads EAGVAQSPRYKIIEKRQSVAFWCNPISGHATLYWYQQILGQGPKLLIQFQNNGVVDDSQLPKDRFSAERLKGVDSTLKIQPAKLEDSAVYLCASSLDYETQYFGPGTRLLVL.

This clone is medium-sized in the sample. The J gene is TRBJ2-7, the V gene TRBV2; D is undetermined. V was clipped by 3 bases and J by 5 bases, with 17 bases between them. This CDR3 contains 15 residues. CDR1 and CDR2 (germline): SNHLY, FYNNEI. The CDR3 DNA reads as TGTGCCAGCAGTGAGGACGAACGCCCGGGCGACGAGCAGTACTTC. Amino acids: CASSEDERPGDEQYF.